The 13 T cell receptor beta chains below come from one sample, sequenced in a study of shared clonotypes between healthy human individuals. Profiled with immunoSEQ multiplex PCR; TCRdb holds only in-frame clones, not every one. The sample consists of some 2,000,000 clones, approximately 96% of them appearing once. The source material was naive CD4+ T cells sorted from blood. Subset described: CD45RA+ positively selected. Every receptor here comes from a man between 18 and 35 years old in good health.

This rearrangement joins TRBV5-1 to TRBJ2-3; D is possibly TRBD1 (6 bases). Per germline, CDR1 SGHRS and CDR2 YFSETQ. Trimming cost V 0 bases and J 6 bases, with 17 bases left between them. This CDR3 is 16 amino acids long. CDR3 coding DNA: TGCGCCAGCAGCTTGGCCGGCGGCTTCCAGGGGGATACGCAGTATTTT. Protein: CASSLAGGFQGDTQYF.

A remark on this clone: Other DNA sequences in the same sample also yield this CDR3. V and J are TRBV7-9 and TRBJ1-1; unclear D gene. Germline CDR1 SEHNR, CDR2 FQNEAQ (reference sequence). The V end lost 3 bases, the J end lost 1 base, and 3 bases lay between the germline ends. The CDR3 covers 12 residues. The CDR3 region has the DNA TGTGCCAGCAGCTTCCCGAACACTGAAGCTTTCTTT. It encodes CASSFPNTEAFF.

The rearrangement uses TRBV6-8 and TRBJ2-7; perhaps TRBD2 as D (5 bases). The CDR3 is made up of 17 amino acids. Trimming removed 10 bases from V and 0 bases from J, with 25 bases in between. Germline values: CDR1 MNHGY, CDR2 SAAAGT. The CDR3 is CATHLSGVGSSSYEQYF. For the CDR3, the DNA is TGTGCCACCCACCTCTCGGGTGTGGGGAGTAGCTCCTACGAGCAGTACTTC.

In the case of this clone: The sample holds other DNA sequences that translate to the same CDR3. The rearrangement uses TRBV18 and TRBJ2-5; D may be TRBD1 or TRBD2 (6 bases each). The V and J ends lost 2 bases and 5 bases respectively, with 9 bases between them. The CDR3 contains 13 residues. Per the germline V gene, CDR1 is KGHSH and CDR2 is LQKENI. CDR3 sequence: CASSPKGGETQYF. CDR3 nucleotide sequence: TGTGCCAGCTCACCAAAGGGGGGTGAGACCCAGTACTTC. The full variable domain, rest sourced from reference TRBV18 and TRBJ2-5, is NAGVMQNPRHLVRRRGQEARLRCSPMKGHSHVYWYRQLPEEGLKFMVYLQKENIIDESGMPKERFSAEFPKEGPSILRIQQVVRGDSAAYFCASSPKGGETQYFGPGTRLLVL.

The V gene is TRBV11-2, the J gene TRBJ2-7; D is undetermined. Germline V CDR1 and CDR2: SGHAT, FQNNGV. Trimming stripped 3 bases from V and 7 bases from J, with 10 bases between. The length of the CDR3 is 12 residues. CDR3 nucleotide sequence: TGTGCCAGCAGCTTTAGCAGGCTGGAGCAGTACTTC. Translating it yields CASSFSRLEQYF. Based on the CDR3 plus reference TRBV11-2 and TRBJ2-7, the full variable domain is EAGVAQSPRYKIIEKRQSVAFWCNPISGHATLYWYQQILGQGPKLLIQFQNNGVVDDSQLPKDRFSAERLKGVDSTLKIQPAKLEDSAVYLCASSFSRLEQYFGPGTRLTVT.

Of note for this clone: This same CDR3 is encoded by further DNA sequences in the sample. This chain joins TRBV10-3 and TRBJ2-2; D tentatively reads TRBD1 or TRBD2 (5 bases each). Germline assignment: CDR1 ENHRY and CDR2 SYGVKD. The V and J ends lost 8 bases and 1 base respectively, with 8 bases between them. The CDR3 runs to 13 residues. The chain's CDR3 is CAIRGLNTGELFF. The CDR3 region has the DNA TGTGCCATCCGGGGCTTGAACACCGGGGAGCTGTTTTTT.

The rearrangement uses TRBV18 and TRBJ2-3, with 8 bases aligning to TRBD1. This CDR3 region has 18 residues. From germline, CDR1 is KGHSH and CDR2 LQKENI. V trimming: 0 bases; J trimming: 2 bases; junction bases outside the gene matches: 10. The CDR3 sequence: CASSPPISDRGYTDTQYF. The DNA of the CDR3 is TGTGCCAGCTCACCACCGATATCCGACAGGGGCTACACAGATACGCAGTATTTT.

On this clone itself: This sample also contains other DNA sequences that code for the same CDR3. The rearrangement links TRBV6-6 to TRBJ2-2; the D is unclear. CDR1 and CDR2 (germline): MNHNY, SVGAGI (reference sequence). V lost 2 bases, J lost 1 base, and 2 bases lay in between. This CDR3 has 13 amino acids. The CDR3 here is CASSYLNTGELFF. Written as DNA, the CDR3 is TGTGCCAGCAGTTACCTGAACACCGGGGAGCTGTTTTTT.

For this clone: A read error may produce the germline difference seen at one junction end. V usage is TRBV12-5 and J usage is TRBJ2-1; 11 bases match TRBD2. The CDR3 has 18 residues. Germline CDR1 LGHNT, CDR2 FRNRAP. The CDR3 nucleotides are TGTGCTAGTGGTTCCCCAATTACTAGCGGGAGCTCCCACAATGAGCAGTTCTTC. Amino acids: CASGSPITSGSSHNEQFF.

The chain links TRBV6-1 to TRBJ1-4; D not resolved. The CDR3 consists of 14 residues. V was clipped by 6 bases and J by 0 bases, with 8 bases between them. Germline V lookup: CDR1 MNHNS, CDR2 SASEGT. The CDR3 is CASSASSTNEKLFF. CDR3 nucleotide sequence: TGTGCCAGCAGCGCCAGTTCAACTAATGAAAAACTGTTTTTT.

This clone was seen once. V gene TRBV5-4 combines with J gene TRBJ2-2; D is possibly TRBD1 (5 bases). V was trimmed by 4 bases and J by 4 bases, leaving 8 bases between them. Germline loops: CDR1 SGHNT, CDR2 YYREEE (reference sequence). The CDR3 is 13 amino acids. CDR3 amino acids: CASSQTGTGELFF. CDR3 sequence (DNA): TGTGCCAGCAGCCAAACAGGCACCGGGGAGCTGTTTTTT. Full variable domain (remainder filled in from reference TRBV5-4 and TRBJ2-2): ETGVTQSPTHLIKTRGQQVTLRCSSQSGHNTVSWYQQALGQGPQFIFQYYREEENGRGNFPPRFSGLQFPNYSSELNVNALELDDSALYLCASSQTGTGELFFGEGSRLTVL.

The sample holds a few counts of this clone. The V and J genes are TRBV5-1 and TRBJ1-2; 7 bases fit TRBD1. Germline V gene sequence: CDR1 SGHRS, CDR2 YFSETQ. V lost 4 bases and J lost 8; bases outside the gene matches: 20. This CDR3 is built from 17 residues. The CDR3 nucleotides are TGCGCCAGCAGCCGCGACCCCATCACCGACAGGGAAATCGGCTACACCTTC. Protein sequence: CASSRDPITDREIGYTF.

This clone occurred once. The rearrangement joins TRBV30 to TRBJ1-2, with 7 bases fitting TRBD1. The CDR3 totals 14 residues. CDR1 is GTSNPN and CDR2 is SVGIG in the germline V gene (reference sequence). Trimming cost V 6 bases and J 4 bases; bases outside gene matches: 11. The CDR3 nucleotides read TGTGCCTGCCCAGGGGGTAACGGGGGCTATGGCTACACCTTC. Its translation: CACPGGNGGYGYTF. Full variable domain (missing parts from reference TRBV30 and TRBJ1-2): SQTIHQWPATLVQPVGSPLSLECTVEGTSNPNLYWYRQAAGRGLQLLFYSVGIGQISSEVPQNLSASRPQDRQFILSSKKLLLSDSGFYLCACPGGNGGYGYTFGSGTRLTVV.